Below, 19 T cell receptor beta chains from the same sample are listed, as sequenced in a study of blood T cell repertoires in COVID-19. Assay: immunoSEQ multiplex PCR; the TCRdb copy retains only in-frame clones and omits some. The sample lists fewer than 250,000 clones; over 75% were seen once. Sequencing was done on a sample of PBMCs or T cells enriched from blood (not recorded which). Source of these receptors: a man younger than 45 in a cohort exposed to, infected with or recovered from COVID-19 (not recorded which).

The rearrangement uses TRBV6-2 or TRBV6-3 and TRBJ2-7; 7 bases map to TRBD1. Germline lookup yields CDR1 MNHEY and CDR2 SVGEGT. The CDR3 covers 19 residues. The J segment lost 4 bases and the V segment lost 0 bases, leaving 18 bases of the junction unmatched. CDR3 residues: CASSYSSNSAGTASYEQYF. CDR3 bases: TGTGCCAGCAGTTACTCGAGTAACTCTGCCGGGACAGCCTCATACGAGCAGTACTTC.

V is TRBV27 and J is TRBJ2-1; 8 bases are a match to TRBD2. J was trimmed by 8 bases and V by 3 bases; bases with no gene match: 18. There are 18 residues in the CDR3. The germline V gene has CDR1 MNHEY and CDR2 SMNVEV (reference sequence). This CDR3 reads CASSFKGRAGGRHDEQFF. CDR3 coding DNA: TGTGCCAGCAGTTTTAAGGGTAGGGCGGGAGGAAGACACGATGAGCAGTTCTTC.

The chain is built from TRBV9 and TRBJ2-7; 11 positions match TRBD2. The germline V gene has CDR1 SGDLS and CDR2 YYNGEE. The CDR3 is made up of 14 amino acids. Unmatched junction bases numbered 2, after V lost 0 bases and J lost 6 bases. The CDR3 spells CASSVAGTSGEQYF. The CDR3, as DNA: TGTGCCAGCAGCGTAGCAGGGACTAGCGGCGAGCAGTACTTC.

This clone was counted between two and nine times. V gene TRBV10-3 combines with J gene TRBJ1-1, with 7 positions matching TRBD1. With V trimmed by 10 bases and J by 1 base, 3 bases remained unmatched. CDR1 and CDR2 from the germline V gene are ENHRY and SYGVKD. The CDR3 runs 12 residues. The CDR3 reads CATQGGNTEAFF. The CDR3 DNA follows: TGTGCCACCCAGGGGGGGAACACTGAAGCTTTCTTT.

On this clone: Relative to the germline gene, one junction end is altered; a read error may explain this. CDR3 sequence (DNA): TGTGCCACCAGCGGAGAACAGGGGGCCAGGGGTGAGACCCAGTACTTC. Its translation is CATSGEQGARGETQYF. This chain uses TRBV15 with TRBJ2-5, with 9 positions matching TRBD1. Germline V CDR1 and CDR2: LNHNV, YYDKDF (reference sequence). This CDR3 spans 16 amino acids.

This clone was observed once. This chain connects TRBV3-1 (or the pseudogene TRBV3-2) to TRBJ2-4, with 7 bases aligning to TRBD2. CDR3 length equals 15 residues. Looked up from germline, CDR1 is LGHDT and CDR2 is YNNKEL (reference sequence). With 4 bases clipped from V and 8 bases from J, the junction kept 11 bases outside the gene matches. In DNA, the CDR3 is TGTGCCAGCAGCCCCCCTGGGGGGGTCGGGGACATTCAGTACTTC. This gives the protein CASSPPGGVGDIQYF.

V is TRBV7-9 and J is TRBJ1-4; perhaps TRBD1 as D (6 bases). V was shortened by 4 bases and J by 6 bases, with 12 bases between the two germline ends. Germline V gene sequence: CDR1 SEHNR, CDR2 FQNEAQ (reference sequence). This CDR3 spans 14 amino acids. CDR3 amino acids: CASSSPGTYEKLFF. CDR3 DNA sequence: TGTGCCAGCAGCTCACCCGGGACATATGAAAAACTGTTTTTT.

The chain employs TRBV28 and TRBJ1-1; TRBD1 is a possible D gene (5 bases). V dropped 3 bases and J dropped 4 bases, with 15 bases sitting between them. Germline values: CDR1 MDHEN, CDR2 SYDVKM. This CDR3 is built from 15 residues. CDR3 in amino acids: CASSFRSRGVTEAFF. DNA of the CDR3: TGTGCCAGCAGTTTTAGATCGCGGGGGGTCACTGAAGCTTTCTTT.

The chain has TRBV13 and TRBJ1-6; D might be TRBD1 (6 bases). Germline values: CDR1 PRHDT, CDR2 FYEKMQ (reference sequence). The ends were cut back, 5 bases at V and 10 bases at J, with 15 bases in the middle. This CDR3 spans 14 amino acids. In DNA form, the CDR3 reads TGTGCCAGCAGCCCTTCGGGGGGCAACTCACCCCTCCACTTT. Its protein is CASSPSGGNSPLHF.

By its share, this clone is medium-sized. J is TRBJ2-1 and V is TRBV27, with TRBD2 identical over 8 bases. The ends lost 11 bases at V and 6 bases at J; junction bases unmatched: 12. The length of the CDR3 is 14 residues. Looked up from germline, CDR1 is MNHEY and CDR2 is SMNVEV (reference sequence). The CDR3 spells CAPTGGPFVNEQFF. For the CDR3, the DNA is TGTGCCCCCACGGGAGGGCCTTTTGTCAATGAGCAGTTCTTC.

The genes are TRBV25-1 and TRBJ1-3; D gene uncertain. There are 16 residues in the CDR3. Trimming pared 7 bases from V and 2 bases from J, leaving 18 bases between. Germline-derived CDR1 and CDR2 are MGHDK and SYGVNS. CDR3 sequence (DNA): TGTGCCAGCACCTCGTCGGCGCGGGAACCTGGAAACACCATATATTTT. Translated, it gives CASTSSAREPGNTIYF.

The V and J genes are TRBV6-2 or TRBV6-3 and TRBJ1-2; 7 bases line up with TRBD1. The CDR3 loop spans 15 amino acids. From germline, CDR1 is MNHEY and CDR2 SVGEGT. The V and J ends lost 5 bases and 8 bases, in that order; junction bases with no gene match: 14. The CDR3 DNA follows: TGTGCCAGCAGTACGGACAGGCTCTACGGAATCGGCTACACCTTC. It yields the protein CASSTDRLYGIGYTF.

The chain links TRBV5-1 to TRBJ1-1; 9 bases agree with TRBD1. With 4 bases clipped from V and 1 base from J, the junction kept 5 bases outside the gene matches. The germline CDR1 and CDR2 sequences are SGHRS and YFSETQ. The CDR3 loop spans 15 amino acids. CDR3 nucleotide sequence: TGCGCCAGCAGCCGACAGACAGGGGGGAACACTGAAGCTTTCTTT. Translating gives CASSRQTGGNTEAFF.

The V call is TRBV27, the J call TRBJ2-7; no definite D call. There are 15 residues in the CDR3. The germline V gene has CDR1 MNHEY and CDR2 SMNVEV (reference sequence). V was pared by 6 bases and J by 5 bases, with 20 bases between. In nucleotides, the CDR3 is TGTGCCAGCAGCCTGATACCCTTAGTATCCCACGAGCAGTACTTC. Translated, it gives CASSLIPLVSHEQYF.

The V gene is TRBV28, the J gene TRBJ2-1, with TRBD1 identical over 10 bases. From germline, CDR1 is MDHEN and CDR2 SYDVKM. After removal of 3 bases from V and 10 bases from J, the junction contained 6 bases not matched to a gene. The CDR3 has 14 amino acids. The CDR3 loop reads CASSFRQGAGEQFF. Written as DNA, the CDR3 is TGTGCCAGCAGTTTCCGACAGGGGGCAGGGGAGCAGTTCTTC.

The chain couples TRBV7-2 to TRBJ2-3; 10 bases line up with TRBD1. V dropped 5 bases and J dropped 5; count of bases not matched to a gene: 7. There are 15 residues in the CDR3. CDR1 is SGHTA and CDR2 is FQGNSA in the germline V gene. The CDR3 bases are TGTGCCAGCAGCCCAGGACAGGGGGGGGGAGATACGCAGTATTTT. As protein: CASSPGQGGGDTQYF.

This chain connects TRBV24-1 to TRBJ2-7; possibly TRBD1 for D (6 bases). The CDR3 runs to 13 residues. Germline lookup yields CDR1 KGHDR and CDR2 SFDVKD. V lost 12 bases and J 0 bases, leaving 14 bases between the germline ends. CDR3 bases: TGTGCCCCGCACAGGGCTCCCTCCTACGAGCAGTACTTC. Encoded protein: CAPHRAPSYEQYF.

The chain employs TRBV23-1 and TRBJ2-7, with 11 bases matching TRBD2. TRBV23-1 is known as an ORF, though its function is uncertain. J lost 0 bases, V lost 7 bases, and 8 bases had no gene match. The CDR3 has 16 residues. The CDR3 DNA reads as TGCGCCAGCAAGACCATTAGCGGGAGGGACTCCTACGAGCAGTACTTC. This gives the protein CASKTISGRDSYEQYF.

The CDR3 DNA is TGTGCCAGCAGCCCACAGCTTACTCAAGAGACCCAGTACTTC. The encoded protein is CASSPQLTQETQYF. The genes are TRBV6-5 and TRBJ2-5, with D hard to call. There are 14 residues in the CDR3. V shed 6 bases and J shed 2 bases, with 13 bases lying between them. The germline CDR1 and CDR2 sequences are MNHEY and SVGAGI.